Listed here are 14 T cell receptor beta chains from one sample, sequenced in a study of CD8+ T cells in alopecia areata. Reverse transcription of extracted RNA yielded cDNA, which provided the sequencing template. Measured with immunoSEQ multiplex PCR; TCRdb has only the in-frame clones, and not every one. The repertoire consists of around 300,000 clones, none detected only once. Cells that came from pooled cutaneous lymph nodes were sorted using CD4, CD8alpha, NKG2D, NKG2ACE and other markers. The material sequenced was CD4+ T cells sorted from a lymph node. The source of these receptors is a C3H/HeJ mouse with alopecia areata. As its MHC haplotype, the strain has H2-k.

With regard to this clone: The germline and genes are mouse ones. The read terminates 4 residues ahead of where the CDR3 ends, so the germline J gene completes it. The genes are TRBV1 and TRBJ2-1; TRBD1 is a possible D gene (5 bases). Trimming shortened V by 3 bases and J by 6 bases, and 12 bases separated the two germline ends. Germline V gene sequence: CDR1 NSQYPW, CDR2 LRSPGD (reference sequence). The CDR3 spans 14 residues. The CDR3: CTCSALGVRAEQFF. The CDR3 DNA, read in part, is TGCACCTGCAGTGCTTTAGGGGTCCGTGCT.

This clone came up a few times. Gene names refer to mouse genes. The read falls 4 residues short of the CDR3 end, and the missing part is taken from the germline J gene. The rearrangement uses TRBV13-1 and TRBJ2-4, with D unclear. Germline V gene data show CDR1 as NSHNY and CDR2 as SYGAGN. The CDR3 is made up of 13 amino acids. Trimming took off 6 bases at V and 0 bases at J, with 8 bases between the two ends. CDR3 in amino acids: CASKKTSQNTLYF. The covered CDR3 bases are TGTGCCAGCAAAAAGACTAGTCAAAAC.

The table lists this clone with a few counts. Mouse names are used for the genes. The sequenced fragment ends 4 residues before the CDR3 boundary, so the rest is inferred from the germline J gene. Within the sample, other DNA sequences also encode this same CDR3. The chain recombines TRBV1 with TRBJ2-7, with TRBD1 matching 7 bases. The CDR3 is 14 residues long. Germline V CDR1 and CDR2: NSQYPW, LRSPGD (reference sequence). CDR3 protein: CTCSAPGTDYEQYF. The DNA read from the CDR3 is TGCACCTGCAGTGCTCCCGGGACAGATTAT.

This clone was recorded a few times. Genes and germline come from the mouse. The read terminates 3 residues ahead of where the CDR3 ends, so the germline J gene completes it. This chain links TRBV17 with TRBJ1-6; D possibly corresponds to TRBD1 (6 bases). TRBJ1-6 qualifies as an ORF whose function is uncertain. Germline lookup yields CDR1 MNHDT and CDR2 YYDKIL. There are 16 residues in the CDR3. V gave up 0 bases and J gave up 4 bases, with 10 bases separating them. Partial CDR3 DNA: TGTGCTAGCAGTAGAGATGGACAGAAATATAATTCGCCC. This translates into CASSRDGQKYNSP. The complete CDR3 reads CASSRDGQKYNSPLYF.

On this clone itself: The germline and genes are mouse ones. The read finishes 4 residues shy of the CDR3 end, and the germline J gene is used to complete it. This rearrangement joins TRBV13-3 to TRBJ2-7, with TRBD1 as a possible D gene (5 bases). The CDR3 contains 15 residues. CDR1 is NNHDY, CDR2 SYVADS, per germline. V lost 1 base to trimming and J lost 0 bases, with 11 bases between them. The part of the CDR3 DNA that was read is TGTGCCAGCAGTGATCCCCCTCAGGGCTCCTAT. Its translation: CASSDPPQGSY. The complete CDR3 sequence is CASSDPPQGSYEQYF.

This clone was observed a few times. Gene names are the mouse ones. The read comes to an end 4 residues before the CDR3 does, leaving the germline J gene to fill in the end. The sample holds other DNA sequences that translate to the same CDR3. The V and J genes are TRBV19 and TRBJ2-5; a possible D gene is TRBD1 (6 bases). The V and J ends lost 1 base and 3 bases respectively, with 9 bases between them. CDR1 FNHDT and CDR2 SITEND come from the germline V gene (reference sequence). The CDR3 runs 14 residues. The CDR3 DNA, read in part, is TGTGCCAGCAGTATACGGGACACACAAGAC. It translates to CASSIRDTQD. In full, the CDR3 is CASSIRDTQDTQYF.

Of note for this clone: Gene names refer to mouse genes. The CDR3 goes on 4 residues after the read ends, and that part is filled in from the germline J gene. This chain uses TRBV13-3 with TRBJ2-7, with 10 bases that match TRBD2. The CDR3 runs to 14 residues. The germline V gene has CDR1 NNHDY and CDR2 SYVADS. The sequenced CDR3 bases are TGTGCCAGCAGTGACGGCTGGGGGGGCGAT. This codes for CASSDGWGGD. The entire CDR3 reads CASSDGWGGDEQYF.

This clone appeared a few times. The germline and genes are mouse ones. CDR3 in amino acids: CASSDADKANTEVFF. The CDR3 DNA, read in part, is TGTGCCAGCAGTGATGCAGACAAAGCAAACACA. The chain couples TRBV13-1 to TRBJ1-1; D is uncertain. Read coverage stops 4 residues before the CDR3 terminus; the germline J gene supplies the remainder. V lost 0 bases to trimming and J lost 0 bases, with 9 bases between them. Germline V gene data show CDR1 as NSHNY and CDR2 as SYGAGN. The CDR3 length is 15 residues.

This clone turned up a few times. These gene names are mouse names. The read halts 4 residues ahead of the CDR3 end, with the missing end drawn from the germline J gene. Additional DNA sequences in this sample encode the identical CDR3. The rearrangement joins TRBV13-3 to TRBJ2-1; 11 bases align to TRBD1. Per germline, CDR1 NNHDY and CDR2 SYVADS. V lost 6 bases to trimming and J lost 4 bases; unmatched junction nucleotides: 3. CDR3 length: 14 residues. Incomplete CDR3 DNA: TGTGCCAGCAAGGGACAGGGGGGTTATGCT. It specifies CASKGQGGYA. The whole CDR3 reads CASKGQGGYAEQFF.

This clone was seen ten or more times. A far larger clone is only one base removed, so a read error is likely. Gene names and germline refer to mouse. The read ends 4 residues shy of where the CDR3 ends; the end is completed using the germline J gene. Other DNA sequences in the same sample also yield this CDR3. This chain joins TRBV19 and TRBJ1-2; D perhaps matches TRBD1 (6 bases). V lost 4 bases to trimming and J lost 0 bases, with 7 bases between them. The length of the CDR3 is 13 residues. Germline V gives CDR1 FNHDT, CDR2 SITEND (reference sequence). The CDR3 sequence: CASSGTTNSDYTF. The CDR3 bases that were read are TGTGCCAGCAGTGGGACAACAAACTCC.

This clone appeared a few times. Germline and genes: mouse. The DNA ends 4 residues before the CDR3 does, and the rest of the CDR3 is filled in from the germline J gene. The chain couples TRBV5 to TRBJ2-7, with D unresolved. The germline V and J ends were trimmed by 0 bases and 2 bases, with 11 bases remaining between them. From germline, CDR1 is LGHNA and CDR2 YNLKQL (reference sequence). The CDR3 runs 15 residues. The CDR3: CASSQDLGQAYEQYF. CDR3 bases read: TGTGCCAGCAGCCAAGATCTAGGCCAGGCCTAT.

Remarks on this clone: Gene and germline names: mouse. The sequence runs out 4 residues before the end of the CDR3; the remainder is reconstructed from the germline J gene. The gene calls are TRBV5 and TRBJ2-2; D possibly corresponds to TRBD1 (5 bases). V was cut by 2 bases and J by 4 bases, with 14 bases left in between. Germline-derived CDR1 and CDR2 are LGHNA and YNLKQL (reference sequence). The CDR3 consists of 16 residues. The covered CDR3 bases are TGTGCCAGCAGCCAAACCCCGCAGGGTGGCACCGGG. This encodes CASSQTPQGGTG. The full CDR3 protein reads CASSQTPQGGTGQLYF.

About this clone itself: The gene names here belong to mouse. The CDR3 goes on 4 residues after the read ends, and that part is filled in from the germline J gene. The chain uses TRBV13-1 and TRBJ2-5; a weak D match, TRBD1 (5 bases). Germline CDR1 and CDR2: NSHNY and SYGAGN. Trimming stripped 2 bases from V and 0 bases from J, with 7 bases between. The CDR3 contains 14 residues. CDR3 protein: CASSEQANQDTQYF. The DNA read from the CDR3 is TGTGCCAGCAGTGAACAGGCTAACCAAGAC.

This clone came up many times. Germline and genes: mouse. The read halts 4 residues ahead of the CDR3 end, with the missing end drawn from the germline J gene. The chain is built from TRBV19 and TRBJ2-2; TRBD1 might be the D (6 bases). V lost 3 bases, J lost 0 bases, and 9 bases lay in between. Germline CDR1 FNHDT, CDR2 SITEND (reference sequence). This CDR3 region has 15 residues. The sequenced part of the CDR3 DNA is TGTGCCAGCAGTACCGGGACAACAAACACCGGG. Translation: CASSTGTTNTG. The full CDR3 sequence reads CASSTGTTNTGQLYF. Variable domain in full (rest from reference TRBV19 and TRBJ2-2): GGIITQTPKFLIGQEGQKLTLKCQQNFNHDTMYWYRQDSGKGLRLIYYSITENDLQKGDLSEGYDASREKKSSFSLTVTSAQKNEMAVFLCASSTGTTNTGQLYFGEGSKLTVL.